The rows below give T cell receptor beta chains drawn from one sample of a study of blood T cell repertoires in COVID-19. TCRdb keeps only in-frame clones here, not all; method: immunoSEQ multiplex PCR. In the table there are some 220,000 clones, 75% to 90% of which are singletons. Sequencing input: PBMCs or T cells enriched from blood (not recorded which). These receptors were taken from a woman between 18 and 29 years old in a cohort exposed to, infected with or recovered from COVID-19 (not recorded which). CDR3s include the opening cysteine and the closing phenylalanine or tryptophan. The D gene is left open where the match is weak. Clone size, where shown, is once, few, many, or a class for clones that have expanded.

j_call: TRBJ1-1
v_call: TRBV5-1
clone_size: NA
d_call: TRBD1
cdr3_nt: TGCGCCAGCAGCTTGGGACAGGGGGTACCACCTGAAGCTTTCTTT
cdr3_aa: CASSLGQGVPPEAFF

j_call: TRBJ1-2
v_call: TRBV5-1
clone_size: NA
d_call: NA
cdr3_nt: TGCGCCAGCAGCTTTAGCGGCAGGGTTCACACCTTC
cdr3_aa: CASSFSGRVHTF

j_call: TRBJ2-7
v_call: TRBV24-1
clone_size: NA
d_call: NA
cdr3_nt: TGTGCCACCAGTCACGACAGCTACGAGCAGTACTTC
cdr3_aa: CATSHDSYEQYF

j_call: TRBJ1-5
v_call: TRBV10-3
clone_size: NA
d_call: NA
cdr3_nt: TGTGCCATCAGTGAAGACTTCAATCAGCCCCAGCATTTT
cdr3_aa: CAISEDFNQPQHF

j_call: TRBJ2-1
v_call: TRBV29-1
clone_size: NA
d_call: TRBD1
cdr3_nt: TGCAGCTCCGCCCGGCAGGGGGCGGTCAATGAGCAGTTCTTC
cdr3_aa: CSSARQGAVNEQFF

j_call: TRBJ2-5
v_call: TRBV5-4
clone_size: NA
d_call: NA
cdr3_nt: TGTGCCAGCAGCGGTAGGCTAGGAGAAGAGACCCAGTACTTC
cdr3_aa: CASSGRLGEETQYF

j_call: TRBJ2-2
v_call: TRBV18
clone_size: NA
d_call: TRBD1
cdr3_nt: TGTGCCAGCTCACCACCGGGACAGGCTGTCACCGGGGAGCTGTTTTTT
cdr3_aa: CASSPPGQAVTGELFF

j_call: TRBJ1-2
v_call: TRBV19
clone_size: NA
d_call: TRBD1
cdr3_nt: TGTGCCAGTAGTATTGACAGGGGGCGCATCGGCTACACCTTC
cdr3_aa: CASSIDRGRIGYTF

j_call: TRBJ2-2
v_call: TRBV6-6
clone_size: NA
d_call: TRBD1
cdr3_nt: TGTGCCAGCAGTTCGGGGACAGGGGTCACCGGGGAGCTGTTTTTT
cdr3_aa: CASSSGTGVTGELFF

j_call: TRBJ1-2
v_call: TRBV5-1
clone_size: few
d_call: TRBD1
cdr3_nt: TGCGCCAGCAGCCTAGGGGACAGGGTCTTTTTCACCTTC
cdr3_aa: CASSLGDRVFFTF

j_call: TRBJ1-1
v_call: TRBV29-1
clone_size: NA
d_call: NA
cdr3_nt: TGCAGCGCTAGGGAGGGGAACACTGAAGCTTTCTTT
cdr3_aa: CSAREGNTEAFF

j_call: TRBJ1-1
v_call: TRBV7-9
clone_size: NA
d_call: NA
cdr3_nt: TGTGCCAGCAGCTTGCAGACATACGAAGCTTTCTTT
cdr3_aa: CASSLQTYEAFF

j_call: TRBJ2-7
v_call: TRBV24-1
clone_size: NA
d_call: TRBD1
cdr3_nt: TGTGCCACCAGTCCTTCTAGGACAGGGGGTTCTAGCGAGCAGTACTTC
cdr3_aa: CATSPSRTGGSSEQYF

j_call: TRBJ1-2
v_call: TRBV10-3
clone_size: NA
d_call: TRBD1
cdr3_nt: TGTGCCATCAGGGGGACAGGGGGCGGCTACACCTTC
cdr3_aa: CAIRGTGGGYTF

j_call: TRBJ2-6
v_call: TRBV7-8
clone_size: once
d_call: TRBD1
cdr3_nt: TGTGCCAGCAGCAAGGGGACAGGGTTTGCTGGGGCCAACGTCCTGACTTTC
cdr3_aa: CASSKGTGFAGANVLTF

j_call: TRBJ2-7
v_call: TRBV6-1
clone_size: NA
d_call: TRBD1
cdr3_nt: TGTGCCAGCAGTGATAGGGACAGGGGAGAGCAGTACTTC
cdr3_aa: CASSDRDRGEQYF

j_call: TRBJ1-1
v_call: TRBV6-5
clone_size: NA
d_call: NA
cdr3_nt: TGTGCCAGCAGTAGGGGCACTGAAGCTTTCTTT
cdr3_aa: CASSRGTEAFF

j_call: TRBJ2-7
v_call: TRBV28
clone_size: once
d_call: NA
cdr3_nt: TGTGCCACTCGCGGAACCCTCTACGAGCAGTACTTC
cdr3_aa: CATRGTLYEQYF

j_call: TRBJ1-3
v_call: TRBV7-9
clone_size: few
d_call: TRBD1
cdr3_nt: TGTGCCAGCAGCAAACAGGGGGCTTCTGGAAACACCATATATTTT
cdr3_aa: CASSKQGASGNTIYF

j_call: TRBJ2-2
v_call: TRBV25-1
clone_size: NA
d_call: NA
cdr3_nt: TGTGCCACGGCAGGCGGGGAGCTGTTTTTT
cdr3_aa: CATAGGELFF

j_call: TRBJ1-2
v_call: TRBV3-1/TRBV3-2
clone_size: NA
d_call: NA
cdr3_nt: TGTGCCAGCAGCCAAGAAGCTAGGAGCGGGGCCCCCGAGTATGGCTACACCTTC
cdr3_aa: CASSQEARSGAPEYGYTF

j_call: TRBJ2-3
v_call: TRBV14
clone_size: NA
d_call: NA
cdr3_nt: TGTGCCAGCAGCCAAGATAAGCGGTCACGGTCAGATACGCAGTATTTT
cdr3_aa: CASSQDKRSRSDTQYF

j_call: TRBJ2-1
v_call: TRBV28
clone_size: NA
d_call: TRBD1
cdr3_nt: TGTGCCAGCAGTCCTAGGGACAGGGATCGAATCGGTGAGCAGTTCTTC
cdr3_aa: CASSPRDRDRIGEQFF

j_call: TRBJ1-3
v_call: TRBV19
clone_size: NA
d_call: TRBD1
cdr3_nt: TGTGCCAGTAGTTCTCAGACAGGGGGCTCTGGAAACACCATATATTTT
cdr3_aa: CASSSQTGGSGNTIYF

j_call: TRBJ2-7
v_call: TRBV28
clone_size: NA
d_call: NA
cdr3_nt: TGTGCCAGCAGTTTTCAGGCGACGAACCGACGGGAGCAGTACTTC
cdr3_aa: CASSFQATNRREQYF

j_call: TRBJ1-2
v_call: TRBV19
clone_size: NA
d_call: NA
cdr3_nt: TGTGCCAGTAGTGCGGTACCTAAATCGGTTTATGGCTACACCTTC
cdr3_aa: CASSAVPKSVYGYTF

j_call: TRBJ1-1
v_call: TRBV10-1
clone_size: NA
d_call: TRBD1
cdr3_nt: TGCGCCAGCAGGATCGGGACAGACACTGAAGCTTTCTTT
cdr3_aa: CASRIGTDTEAFF

j_call: TRBJ1-4
v_call: TRBV5-1
clone_size: NA
d_call: TRBD1
cdr3_nt: TGCGCCAGCAGCTTGGCCCAGGGGGCAACTAATGAAAAACTGTTTTTT
cdr3_aa: CASSLAQGATNEKLFF

j_call: TRBJ1-5
v_call: TRBV7-9
clone_size: NA
d_call: TRBD1
cdr3_nt: TGTGCCAGCAGCTTAGGAGGGACAGGATATCAGCCCCAGCATTTT
cdr3_aa: CASSLGGTGYQPQHF

j_call: TRBJ2-7
v_call: TRBV28
clone_size: NA
d_call: TRBD1
cdr3_nt: TGTGCCAGCAGTCTCGGGACAGCCGGGCCCTCTCTCGCCTACGAGCAGTACTTC
cdr3_aa: CASSLGTAGPSLAYEQYF

j_call: TRBJ1-1
v_call: TRBV11-2
clone_size: NA
d_call: NA
cdr3_nt: TGTGCCAGCAGCTCCCGATTGCAAGGCGGAACTTTCTTT
cdr3_aa: CASSSRLQGGTFF

j_call: TRBJ2-7
v_call: TRBV28
clone_size: NA
d_call: NA
cdr3_nt: TGTGCCAGCAGTTTCAGGGCCTACGAGCAGTACTTC
cdr3_aa: CASSFRAYEQYF

j_call: TRBJ2-2
v_call: TRBV7-6
clone_size: NA
d_call: TRBD2
cdr3_nt: TGTGCCAGCAGCTTACGTCCTAGCGGGGAAACCGGGGAGCTGTTTTTT
cdr3_aa: CASSLRPSGETGELFF

j_call: TRBJ1-2
v_call: TRBV6-5
clone_size: NA
d_call: NA
cdr3_nt: TGTGCCAGCAGTTACGAGAGGGACACCTATAACTATGGCTACACCTTC
cdr3_aa: CASSYERDTYNYGYTF

j_call: TRBJ1-1
v_call: TRBV3-1/TRBV3-2
clone_size: NA
d_call: NA
cdr3_nt: TGTGCCAGCAGCCAAGATCCGACAGGGAACACTGAAGCTTTCTTT
cdr3_aa: CASSQDPTGNTEAFF

j_call: TRBJ2-3
v_call: TRBV6-1
clone_size: few
d_call: NA
cdr3_nt: TGTGCCAGCAGTGAAGGGGAGACAGATACGCAGTATTTT
cdr3_aa: CASSEGETDTQYF

j_call: TRBJ1-1
v_call: TRBV27
clone_size: NA
d_call: NA
cdr3_nt: TGTGCCCTCCTGGAGGGCATGAACACTGAAGCTTTCTTT
cdr3_aa: CALLEGMNTEAFF

j_call: TRBJ2-5
v_call: TRBV27
clone_size: NA
d_call: NA
cdr3_nt: TGTGCCAGCAGTATCCGACGTTCTCCGGGAGAGACCCAGTACTTC
cdr3_aa: CASSIRRSPGETQYF

j_call: TRBJ1-1
v_call: TRBV5-1
clone_size: NA
d_call: NA
cdr3_nt: TGCGCCAGCAGGTTAGAGGTGATCCAGAACACTGAAGCTTTCTTT
cdr3_aa: CASRLEVIQNTEAFF

j_call: TRBJ2-3
v_call: TRBV2
clone_size: NA
d_call: TRBD2
cdr3_nt: TGTGCCAGCAGTGCCCCTAGCGGGAGGACAGATACGCAGTATTTT
cdr3_aa: CASSAPSGRTDTQYF

j_call: TRBJ2-1
v_call: TRBV7-2
clone_size: NA
d_call: NA
cdr3_nt: TGTGCCAGCAGCCGGGGGTTATCACCGGGTGAGCAGTTCTTC
cdr3_aa: CASSRGLSPGEQFF

j_call: TRBJ2-5
v_call: TRBV4-1
clone_size: once
d_call: NA
cdr3_nt: TGCGCCAGCAGCTACGGACAGCTTTGCGAGACCCAGTACTTC
cdr3_aa: CASSYGQLCETQYF

j_call: TRBJ1-1
v_call: TRBV18
clone_size: NA
d_call: TRBD1
cdr3_nt: TGTGCCAGCTCACCGACAGGGGAAAACACTGAAGCTTTCTTT
cdr3_aa: CASSPTGENTEAFF

j_call: TRBJ2-5
v_call: TRBV5-1
clone_size: NA
d_call: TRBD2
cdr3_nt: TGCGCCAGCAGCTCGGGACTAGCGGGGTGGGAGACCCAGTACTTC
cdr3_aa: CASSSGLAGWETQYF

j_call: TRBJ2-7
v_call: TRBV5-1
clone_size: NA
d_call: NA
cdr3_nt: TGCGCCAGCAGCCCGAGCGGACTAACCTACGAGCAGTACTTC
cdr3_aa: CASSPSGLTYEQYF

j_call: TRBJ1-4
v_call: TRBV11-2
clone_size: NA
d_call: TRBD1
cdr3_nt: TGTGCCAGCAGCCCGACAGGGGGAGCTAATGAAAAACTGTTTTTT
cdr3_aa: CASSPTGGANEKLFF

j_call: TRBJ2-2
v_call: TRBV10-3
clone_size: few
d_call: NA
cdr3_nt: TGTGCCATCACCGGACAGTCCACCGGGGAGCTGTTTTTT
cdr3_aa: CAITGQSTGELFF

j_call: TRBJ1-1
v_call: TRBV5-1
clone_size: once
d_call: NA
cdr3_nt: TGCGCCAGCAGCTGGACAGAGAACACTGAAGCTTTCTTT
cdr3_aa: CASSWTENTEAFF

j_call: TRBJ2-1
v_call: TRBV29-1
clone_size: NA
d_call: TRBD1
cdr3_nt: TGCAGCGTTGTCCCTACAGGGGACACCTACAATGAGCAGTTCTTC
cdr3_aa: CSVVPTGDTYNEQFF

j_call: TRBJ1-6
v_call: TRBV6-5
clone_size: once
d_call: NA
cdr3_nt: TGTGCCAGCAGACAGGGACACTATAATTCACCCCTCCACTTT
cdr3_aa: CASRQGHYNSPLHF

j_call: TRBJ2-3
v_call: TRBV29-1
clone_size: NA
d_call: TRBD2
cdr3_nt: TGCAGCGTTGCTAGCGGGAGGGGAGCAGATACGCAGTATTTT
cdr3_aa: CSVASGRGADTQYF

j_call: TRBJ2-2
v_call: TRBV27
clone_size: NA
d_call: TRBD2
cdr3_nt: TGTGCCAGCAGTTTTGGGACTAGGGGCACCGGGGAGCTGTTTTTT
cdr3_aa: CASSFGTRGTGELFF

j_call: TRBJ1-4
v_call: TRBV7-2
clone_size: NA
d_call: NA
cdr3_nt: TGTGCCAGCAACAGGGTGAGGGAGGAAAAACTGTTTTTT
cdr3_aa: CASNRVREEKLFF

j_call: TRBJ2-7
v_call: TRBV27
clone_size: NA
d_call: TRBD1
cdr3_nt: TGTGCCAGCAGTTTTTACAGGGGGCAGTCCTACGAGCAGTACTTC
cdr3_aa: CASSFYRGQSYEQYF

j_call: TRBJ2-1
v_call: TRBV30
clone_size: NA
d_call: NA
cdr3_nt: TGTGCCTGGAGTCGAAGACTAGTTGGGATCAGTGAGCAGTTCTTC
cdr3_aa: CAWSRRLVGISEQFF

j_call: TRBJ1-1
v_call: TRBV5-4
clone_size: NA
d_call: NA
cdr3_nt: TGTGCCAGCAGCTTGGCCCAGTCTGAAGCTTTCTTT
cdr3_aa: CASSLAQSEAFF

j_call: TRBJ2-7
v_call: TRBV11-2
clone_size: NA
d_call: TRBD1
cdr3_nt: TGTGCCAGCAGCTACGGGACAGGGGGCGCCAGCTCCTACGAGCAGTACTTC
cdr3_aa: CASSYGTGGASSYEQYF

j_call: TRBJ2-7
v_call: TRBV7-9
clone_size: NA
d_call: TRBD1
cdr3_nt: TGTGCCAGCAGCGGGACAGGGGGTCGATACGAGCAGTACTTC
cdr3_aa: CASSGTGGRYEQYF